The rows below give T cell receptor beta chains drawn from one sample of a study of OX40 agonist ivuxolimab in advanced cancers. The data were produced by immunoSEQ multiplex PCR, yet TCRdb's version contains in-frame clones alone and is incomplete. The sample lists about 100,000 clones, approximately 90% occurring once. This specimen consisted of CD4+ or CD8+ T cells sorted from blood, obtained in a trial of the OX40 agonist ivuxolimab. The receptors were gathered from an adult with an advanced solid tumor such as melanoma, head and neck, liver or kidney cancer. The CDR3 runs from the conserved cysteine through the conserved F or W. D genes are given only for firm matches. The size entry is marked missing in some rows and otherwise reads once, few, many or a size class.

D: TRBD1
V: TRBV6-5
J: TRBJ1-6
size: .
CDR3: CASSSPGQASNSPLHF
DNA: TGTGCCAGCAGTTCCCCGGGACAGGCTAGTAATTCACCCCTCCACTTT

D: .
V: TRBV18
J: TRBJ1-5
size: .
CDR3: CASSPRGANQPQHF
DNA: TGTGCCAGCTCACCGCGTGGGGCCAATCAGCCCCAGCATTTT

D: .
V: TRBV5-4
J: TRBJ1-4
size: .
CDR3: CASSLYSGKTNEKLFF
DNA: TGTGCCAGCAGCTTGTACTCGGGGAAAACTAATGAAAAACTGTTTTTT

D: TRBD2
V: TRBV4-2
J: TRBJ2-5
size: .
CDR3: CASSQGLAGVGQETQYF
DNA: TGTGCCAGCAGCCAGGGACTAGCGGGAGTGGGACAAGAGACCCAGTACTTC

D: .
V: TRBV5-1
J: TRBJ2-7
size: .
CDR3: CASRFTGFTRALDEQYF
DNA: TGCGCCAGCAGATTTACGGGGTTCACTAGGGCTCTCGACGAGCAGTACTTC

D: TRBD1
V: TRBV7-8
J: TRBJ2-5
size: .
CDR3: CATNPGTGDQETQYF
DNA: TGTGCCACCAACCCCGGGACAGGGGACCAAGAGACCCAGTACTTC

D: .
V: TRBV2
J: TRBJ1-2
size: .
CDR3: CASSESPTLAASYTF
DNA: TGTGCCAGCAGTGAATCCCCAACGTTGGCCGCATCCTACACCTTC

D: .
V: TRBV6-6
J: TRBJ1-5
size: .
CDR3: CASSRTVDQPQHF
DNA: TGTGCCAGCAGTCGTACGGTTGATCAGCCCCAGCATTTT

D: .
V: TRBV11-1
J: TRBJ2-2
size: .
CDR3: CASSLDTGRRTGELFF
DNA: TGTGCCAGCAGCTTAGACACAGGGAGACGCACCGGGGAGCTGTTTTTT

D: .
V: TRBV4-1
J: TRBJ1-3
size: .
CDR3: CASSQAQGNTIYF
DNA: TGCGCCAGCAGCCAAGCTCAAGGAAACACCATATATTTT

D: .
V: TRBV5-5
J: TRBJ2-5
size: once
CDR3: CASSLGPMTRQETQYF
DNA: TGTGCCAGCAGCTTAGGCCCCATGACACGCCAAGAGACCCAGTACTTC

D: TRBD1
V: TRBV5-4
J: TRBJ1-2
size: .
CDR3: CASTLDRGNYGYTF
DNA: TGTGCCAGCACCCTCGACAGGGGCAACTATGGCTACACCTTC

D: TRBD2
V: TRBV5-1
J: TRBJ2-2
size: .
CDR3: CASNTERGRAGELFF
DNA: TGCGCCAGCAATACGGAGCGGGGGAGGGCCGGGGAGCTGTTTTTT

D: .
V: TRBV9
J: TRBJ2-7
size: .
CDR3: CASSVGAGRVLGEQYF
DNA: TGTGCCAGCAGCGTAGGGGCAGGGCGGGTCCTTGGCGAGCAGTACTTC

D: .
V: TRBV7-6
J: TRBJ2-3
size: .
CDR3: CASSPGTPPLGSTF
DNA: TGTGCCAGCAGCCCCGGGACCCCCCCATTGGGGAGCACCTTT

D: .
V: TRBV18
J: TRBJ2-7
size: .
CDR3: CASSDSFSYEQYF
DNA: TGTGCCAGCTCGGACAGCTTTAGCTACGAGCAGTACTTC

D: .
V: TRBV6-5
J: TRBJ1-5
size: .
CDR3: CASSYSRVAPQHF
DNA: TGTGCCAGCAGTTACTCGAGGGTGGCGCCCCAGCATTTT